This T cell receptor beta chain was identified during a study of T cell responses to AZD1222 COVID-19 vaccine. For the study at large: Both about-4-week and about-12-week second-dose recipients were combined.

The method was immunoSEQ multiplex PCR; TCRdb's version includes in-frame clones alone and lacks a portion of them. The sample contains tens of thousands of clones, 80% to 90% of which appear only once. Remarks on this clone: The target antigen is unknown.

This CDR3 spans 13 amino acids. V was cut by 4 bases and J by 5 bases, with 12 bases left in between. CDR1 is SGHNT, CDR2 YYREEE, per germline (reference sequence). Overall study findings and caveats: Vaccine-associated CD4 TCRs spanned spike, dominant at 160-218 and 743-854. In the spike-specific TCR repertoire, nearly half reportedly target unmutated variant regions. Baseline serostatus was positive in only a handful of AZD1222 recipients.

The chain links TRBV5-4 to TRBJ1-1; perhaps TRBD1 as D (6 bases). The sequence derives from an adult in good health. Sequencing was performed on peripheral blood, taken on day 0 of AZD1222 vaccination. The CDR3 loop reads CASSVTGITEAFF. The CDR3 DNA reads TGTGCCAGCAGCGTTACAGGGATAACTGAAGCTTTCTTT.